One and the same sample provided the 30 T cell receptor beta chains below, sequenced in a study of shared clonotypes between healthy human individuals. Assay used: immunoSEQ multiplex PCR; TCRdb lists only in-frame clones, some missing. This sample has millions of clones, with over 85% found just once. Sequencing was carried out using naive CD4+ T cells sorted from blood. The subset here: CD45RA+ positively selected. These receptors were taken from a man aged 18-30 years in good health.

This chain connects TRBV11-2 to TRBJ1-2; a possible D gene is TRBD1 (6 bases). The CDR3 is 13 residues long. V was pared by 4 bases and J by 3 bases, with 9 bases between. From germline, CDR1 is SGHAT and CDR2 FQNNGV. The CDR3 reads CASSSQGYYGYTF. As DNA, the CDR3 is TGTGCCAGCAGCTCCCAGGGGTACTATGGCTACACCTTC. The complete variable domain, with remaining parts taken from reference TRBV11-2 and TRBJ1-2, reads EAGVAQSPRYKIIEKRQSVAFWCNPISGHATLYWYQQILGQGPKLLIQFQNNGVVDDSQLPKDRFSAERLKGVDSTLKIQPAKLEDSAVYLCASSSQGYYGYTFGSGTRLTVV.

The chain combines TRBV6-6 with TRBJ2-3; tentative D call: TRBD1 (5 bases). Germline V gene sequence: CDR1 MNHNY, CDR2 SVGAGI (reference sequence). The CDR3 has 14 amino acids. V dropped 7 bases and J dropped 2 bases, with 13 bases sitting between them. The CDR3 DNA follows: TGTGCCAGCATACGGACACCGCTCACAGATACGCAGTATTTT. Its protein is CASIRTPLTDTQYF.

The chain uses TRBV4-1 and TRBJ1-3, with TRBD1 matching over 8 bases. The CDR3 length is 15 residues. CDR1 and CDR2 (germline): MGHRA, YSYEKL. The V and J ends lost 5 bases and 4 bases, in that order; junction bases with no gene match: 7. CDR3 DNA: TGCGCCAGCAGCGCAACCGGGACAGGCGGAAACACCATATATTTT. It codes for CASSATGTGGNTIYF.

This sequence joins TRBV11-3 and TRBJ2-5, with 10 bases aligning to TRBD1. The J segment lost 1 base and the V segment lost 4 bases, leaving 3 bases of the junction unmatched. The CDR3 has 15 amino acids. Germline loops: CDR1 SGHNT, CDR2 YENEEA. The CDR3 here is CASSSGQGPQETQYF. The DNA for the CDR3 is TGTGCCAGCAGCTCGGGACAGGGGCCCCAAGAGACCCAGTACTTC.

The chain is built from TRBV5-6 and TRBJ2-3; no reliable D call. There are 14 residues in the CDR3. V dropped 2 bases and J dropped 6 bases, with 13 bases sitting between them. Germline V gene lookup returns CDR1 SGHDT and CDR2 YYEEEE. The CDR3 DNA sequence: TGTGCCAGCAGCTTTGGAACCCTGGGGGATACGCAGTATTTT. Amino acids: CASSFGTLGDTQYF.

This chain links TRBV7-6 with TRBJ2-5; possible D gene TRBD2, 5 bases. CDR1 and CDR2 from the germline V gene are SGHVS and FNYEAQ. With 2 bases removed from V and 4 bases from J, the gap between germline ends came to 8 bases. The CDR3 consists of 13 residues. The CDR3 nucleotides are TGTGCCAGCAGCTTAAACGGAGGAGAGACCCAGTACTTC. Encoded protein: CASSLNGGETQYF. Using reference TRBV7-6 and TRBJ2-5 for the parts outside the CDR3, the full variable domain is GAGVSQSPRYKVTKRGQDVALRCDPISGHVSLYWYRQALGQGPEFLTYFNYEAQQDKSGLPNDRFSAERPEGSISTLTIQRTEQRDSAMYRCASSLNGGETQYFGPGTRLLVL.

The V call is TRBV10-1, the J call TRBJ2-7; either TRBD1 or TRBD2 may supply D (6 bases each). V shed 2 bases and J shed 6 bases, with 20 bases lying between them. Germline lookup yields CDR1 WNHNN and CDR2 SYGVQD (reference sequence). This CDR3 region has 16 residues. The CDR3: CASSEIRPQGLSEQYF. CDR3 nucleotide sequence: TGCGCCAGCAGTGAGATAAGGCCACAGGGACTGTCCGAGCAGTACTTC.

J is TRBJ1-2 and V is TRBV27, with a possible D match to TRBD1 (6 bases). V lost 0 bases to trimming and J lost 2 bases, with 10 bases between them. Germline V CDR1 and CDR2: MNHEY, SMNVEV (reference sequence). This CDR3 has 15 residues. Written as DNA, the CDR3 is TGTGCCAGCAGTTTATCCTGGACAGAGAACTATGGCTACACCTTC. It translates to CASSLSWTENYGYTF.

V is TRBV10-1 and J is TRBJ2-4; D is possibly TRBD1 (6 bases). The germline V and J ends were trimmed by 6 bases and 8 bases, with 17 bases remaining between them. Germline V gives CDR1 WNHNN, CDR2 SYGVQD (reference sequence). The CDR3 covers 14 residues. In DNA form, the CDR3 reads TGCGCCAGCAGAACCCCTCCCAGGGGAGACATTCAGTACTTC. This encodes CASRTPPRGDIQYF.

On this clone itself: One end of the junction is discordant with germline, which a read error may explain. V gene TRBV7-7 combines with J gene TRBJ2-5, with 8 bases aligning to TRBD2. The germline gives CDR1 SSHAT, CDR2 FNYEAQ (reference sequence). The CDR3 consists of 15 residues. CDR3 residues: CASSLALAVQETQYF. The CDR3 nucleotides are TGTGCTAGCAGCTTAGCACTAGCGGTTCAAGAGACCCAGTACTTC.

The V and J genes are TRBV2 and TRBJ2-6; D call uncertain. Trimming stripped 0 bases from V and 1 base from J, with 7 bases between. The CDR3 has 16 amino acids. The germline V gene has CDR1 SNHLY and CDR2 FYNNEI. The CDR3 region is CASSEALLSGANVLTF. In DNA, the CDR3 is TGTGCCAGCAGTGAAGCGCTTCTATCTGGGGCCAACGTCCTGACTTTC.

This CDR3 is CASSQGLAWELFF. The CDR3 region has the DNA TGTGCCAGCAGCCAAGGACTAGCGTGGGAGCTGTTTTTT. The chain combines TRBV14 with TRBJ2-2; 8 positions agree with TRBD2. The CDR3 covers 13 residues. J gave up 9 bases and V 1 base, and 1 base lay outside the gene matches. The germline CDR1 and CDR2 sequences are SGHDN and FVKESK.

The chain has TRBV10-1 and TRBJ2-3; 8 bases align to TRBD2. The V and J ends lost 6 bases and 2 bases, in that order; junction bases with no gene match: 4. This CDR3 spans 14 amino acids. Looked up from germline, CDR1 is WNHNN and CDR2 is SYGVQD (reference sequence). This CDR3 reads CASRVTSATDTQYF. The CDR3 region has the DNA TGCGCCAGCAGGGTGACTAGCGCCACAGATACGCAGTATTTT.

The CDR3 loop reads CASSYFTGGTGELFF. The CDR3 DNA follows: TGTGCCAGCAGTTACTTTACGGGTGGCACCGGGGAGCTGTTTTTT. This chain links TRBV5-6 with TRBJ2-2; D not certain. Germline V CDR1 and CDR2: SGHDT, YYEEEE. V lost 5 bases to trimming and J lost 4 bases, with 15 bases between them. There are 15 residues in the CDR3.

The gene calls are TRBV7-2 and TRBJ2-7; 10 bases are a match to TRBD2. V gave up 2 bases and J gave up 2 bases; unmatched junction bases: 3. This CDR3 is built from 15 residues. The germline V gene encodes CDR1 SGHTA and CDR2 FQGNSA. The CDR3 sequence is CASSLMSGRAYEQYF. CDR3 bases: TGTGCCAGCAGCTTAATGAGCGGGAGGGCCTACGAGCAGTACTTC.

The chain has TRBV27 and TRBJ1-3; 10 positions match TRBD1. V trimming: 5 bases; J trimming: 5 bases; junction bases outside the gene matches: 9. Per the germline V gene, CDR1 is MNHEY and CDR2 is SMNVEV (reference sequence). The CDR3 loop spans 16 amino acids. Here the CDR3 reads CASSAAPTGGRNTIYF. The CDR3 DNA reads TGTGCCAGCAGTGCAGCCCCGACAGGGGGCAGAAACACCATATATTTT.

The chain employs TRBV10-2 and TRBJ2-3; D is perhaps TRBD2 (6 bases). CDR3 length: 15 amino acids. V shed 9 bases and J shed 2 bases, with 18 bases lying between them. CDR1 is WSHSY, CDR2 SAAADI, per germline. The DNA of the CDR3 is TGCGCCAGGGAGTACGGACTATCCTTCACAGATACGCAGTATTTT. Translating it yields CAREYGLSFTDTQYF.

CDR3 amino acids: CAWSGSKSPSLSTDTQYF. CDR3 sequence (DNA): TGTGCCTGGAGTGGCTCCAAATCTCCTAGTTTAAGCACAGATACGCAGTATTTT. The chain uses TRBV30 and TRBJ2-3; D remains ambiguous. CDR3 length: 18 residues. V was cut by 1 base and J by 0 bases, with 20 bases left in between. The V gene's germline CDR1 is GTSNPN and CDR2 SVGIG (reference sequence).

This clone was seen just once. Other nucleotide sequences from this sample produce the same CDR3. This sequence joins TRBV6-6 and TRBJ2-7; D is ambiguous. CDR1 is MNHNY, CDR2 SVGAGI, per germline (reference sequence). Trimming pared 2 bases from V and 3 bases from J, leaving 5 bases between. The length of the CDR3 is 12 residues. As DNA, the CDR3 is TGTGCCAGCAGTTACGGTCTCTACGAGCAGTACTTC. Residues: CASSYGLYEQYF.

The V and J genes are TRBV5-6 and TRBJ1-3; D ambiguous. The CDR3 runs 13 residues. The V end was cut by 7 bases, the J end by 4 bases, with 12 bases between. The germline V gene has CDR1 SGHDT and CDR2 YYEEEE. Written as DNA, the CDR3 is TGTGCCAGCGGAGGGAGTGCAGGAAACACCATATATTTT. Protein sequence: CASGGSAGNTIYF. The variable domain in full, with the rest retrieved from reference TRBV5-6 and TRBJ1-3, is DAGVTQSPTHLIKTRGQQVTLRCSPKSGHDTVSWYQQALGQGPQFIFQYYEEEERQRGNFPDRFSGHQFPNYSSELNVNALLLGDSALYLCASGGSAGNTIYFGEGSWLTVV.

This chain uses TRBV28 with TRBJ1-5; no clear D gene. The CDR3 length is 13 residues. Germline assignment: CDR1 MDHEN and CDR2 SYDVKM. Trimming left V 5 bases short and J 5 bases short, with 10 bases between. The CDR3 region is CASSPAFDQPQHF. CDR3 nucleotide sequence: TGTGCCAGCAGTCCCGCCTTCGATCAGCCCCAGCATTTT.

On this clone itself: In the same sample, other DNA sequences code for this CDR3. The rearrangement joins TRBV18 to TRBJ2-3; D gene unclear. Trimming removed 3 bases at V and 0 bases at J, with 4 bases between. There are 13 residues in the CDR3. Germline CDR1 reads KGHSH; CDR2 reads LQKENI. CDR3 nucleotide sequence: TGTGCCAGCTCACCCGGGAGCACAGATACGCAGTATTTT. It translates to CASSPGSTDTQYF.

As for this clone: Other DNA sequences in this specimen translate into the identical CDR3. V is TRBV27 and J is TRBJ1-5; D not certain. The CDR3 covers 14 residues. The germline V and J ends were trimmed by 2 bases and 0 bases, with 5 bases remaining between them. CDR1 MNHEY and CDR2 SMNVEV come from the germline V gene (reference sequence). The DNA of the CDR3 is TGTGCCAGCAGTTTAGAGTATAGCAATCAGCCCCAGCATTTT. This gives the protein CASSLEYSNQPQHF.

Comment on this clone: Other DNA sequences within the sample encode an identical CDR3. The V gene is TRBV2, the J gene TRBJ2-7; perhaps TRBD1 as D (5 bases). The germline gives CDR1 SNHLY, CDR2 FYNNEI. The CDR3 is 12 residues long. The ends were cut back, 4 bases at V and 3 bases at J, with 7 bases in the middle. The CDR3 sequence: CASSGRVYEQYF. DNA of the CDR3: TGTGCCAGCAGTGGCAGGGTCTACGAGCAGTACTTC.

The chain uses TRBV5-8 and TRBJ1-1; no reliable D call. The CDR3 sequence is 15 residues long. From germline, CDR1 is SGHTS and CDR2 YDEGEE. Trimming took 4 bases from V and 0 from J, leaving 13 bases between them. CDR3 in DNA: TGTGCCAGCAGCCGCGGGCCAACTCTGAACACTGAAGCTTTCTTT. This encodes CASSRGPTLNTEAFF.

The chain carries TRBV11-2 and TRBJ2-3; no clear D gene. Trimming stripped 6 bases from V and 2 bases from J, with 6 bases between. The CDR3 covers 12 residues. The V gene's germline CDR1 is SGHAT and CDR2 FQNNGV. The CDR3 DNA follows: TGTGCCAGCAGACACTCCACAGATACGCAGTATTTT. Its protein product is CASRHSTDTQYF. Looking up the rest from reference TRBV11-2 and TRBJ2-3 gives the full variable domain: EAGVAQSPRYKIIEKRQSVAFWCNPISGHATLYWYQQILGQGPKLLIQFQNNGVVDDSQLPKDRFSAERLKGVDSTLKIQPAKLEDSAVYLCASRHSTDTQYFGPGTRLTVL.

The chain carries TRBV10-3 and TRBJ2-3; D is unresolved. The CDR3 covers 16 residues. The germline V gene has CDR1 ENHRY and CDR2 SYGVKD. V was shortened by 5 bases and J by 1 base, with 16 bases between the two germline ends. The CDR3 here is CAISFGSTSGTDTQYF. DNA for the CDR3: TGTGCCATCAGTTTCGGTAGCACTTCCGGCACAGATACGCAGTATTTT.

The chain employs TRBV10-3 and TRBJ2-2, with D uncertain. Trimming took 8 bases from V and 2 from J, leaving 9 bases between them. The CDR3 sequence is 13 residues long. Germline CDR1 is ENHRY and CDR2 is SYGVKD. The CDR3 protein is CAIAIQNTGELFF. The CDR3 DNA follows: TGTGCCATCGCTATCCAAAACACCGGGGAGCTGTTTTTT.

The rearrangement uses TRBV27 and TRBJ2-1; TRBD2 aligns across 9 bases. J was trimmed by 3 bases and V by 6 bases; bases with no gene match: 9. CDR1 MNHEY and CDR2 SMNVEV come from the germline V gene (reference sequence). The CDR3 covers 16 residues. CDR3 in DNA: TGTGCCAGCAGCTCACCTTGGACTAGCGACTACAATGAGCAGTTCTTC. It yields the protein CASSSPWTSDYNEQFF.

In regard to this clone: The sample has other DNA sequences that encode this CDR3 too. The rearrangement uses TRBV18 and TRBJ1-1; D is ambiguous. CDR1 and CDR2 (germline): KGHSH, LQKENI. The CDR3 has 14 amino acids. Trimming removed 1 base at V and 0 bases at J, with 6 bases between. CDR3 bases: TGTGCCAGCTCACCACAGGGTATGAACACTGAAGCTTTCTTT. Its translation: CASSPQGMNTEAFF.